This entry concerns a single T cell receptor (beta chain). Its antigen is undetermined. The data derive from a study of cytomegalovirus exposure and HLA in healthy donors. Study-level findings and limits: Earlier analysis yielded a pattern in which most TCR beta V segments were productive about 87% or about 30% of the time. Association of a missense DCLRE1C variant with TCR beta V- and J-gene trimming was reported in a later analysis. Apparent HLA restriction characterized most CMV-associated TCR beta chains in a later analysis.

The CDR3 covers 16 residues. Germline CDR1 is MNHEY and CDR2 is SMNVEV (reference sequence). V dropped 0 bases and J dropped 0; count of bases not matched to a gene: 2. With 60 Vbeta and 13 Jbeta primers, the PCR was carried out. Some clones are missing from TCRdb's copy, which holds only in-frame ones; the method was immunoSEQ multiplex PCR. Here the sample spans about 130,000 clones, roughly 70% being singletons. At the time of sampling, donors were nominally healthy, though unrecorded immune exposures were likely. This clonotype originated in a woman aged 40 to 55 in good health and CMV-seropositive. The chain links TRBV27 to TRBJ2-7; 10 bases map to TRBD2. Sequencing was performed on PBMCs. The CDR3 sequence: CASSLSPSGGSYEQYF. CDR3 nucleotide sequence: TGTGCCAGCAGTTTATCCCCTAGCGGGGGCTCCTACGAGCAGTACTTC.